Listed below are T cell receptor beta chains from one sample, sequenced in a study of T-cell memory formation after mild COVID-19. TCRdb reprocessed the 5' RACE reads with MiXCR, giving one entry per CDR3 protein. Of about 340,000 distinct CDR3 sequences listed, 10% to 15% are singletons. The specimen sequenced was PBMCs or a T cell subset sorted from them (not recorded which). The receptors derive from a man in his late teens or twenties who had mild COVID-19 (a few samples of this study predate the infection). Cell type and time point are not known. Both conserved end residues are trimmed from each CDR3. D genes are given only for firm matches. The listing skips clone size in some rows; elsewhere it reads once, few, many or a size class.

CDR3aa,v_gene,j_gene,d_gene,abundance
ASSFKSGGLGETQY,TRBV12-3/TRBV12-4,TRBJ2-5,TRBD2,few
SAGLAGGSTDTQY,TRBV20-1,TRBJ2-3,TRBD2,-
ASSYSPGVPSNQPQH,TRBV12-3/TRBV12-4,TRBJ1-5,-,-
ASSLAGAFQETQY,TRBV7-2,TRBJ2-5,-,few
ASSPTGGQYNEQF,TRBV7-2,TRBJ2-1,TRBD1,-
ASSQVVSNQPQH,TRBV4-3,TRBJ1-5,-,-
ASRSDRNTGELF,TRBV7-6,TRBJ2-2,-,few
ASGPGQGSYKDTQY,TRBV12-5,TRBJ2-3,TRBD1,-
ASSLDSLAGGPADTQY,TRBV12-3/TRBV12-4,TRBJ2-3,TRBD2,few
ASGETVNRVAF,TRBV7-2,TRBJ1-1,-,-
ASSRGGYGYT,TRBV3-1,TRBJ1-2,-,many
SARELRTATNEKLF,TRBV20-1,TRBJ1-4,-,-
ASSLGSDTGELF,TRBV5-1,TRBJ2-2,-,many
SARGVPGELF,TRBV20-1,TRBJ2-2,-,many
ASSSDIYYEQY,TRBV27,TRBJ2-7,-,-
ASSQGDSQIEAF,TRBV4-2,TRBJ1-1,TRBD1,-
ASSPGESSYNEKLF,TRBV4-1,TRBJ1-4,-,few
ASSTGGNIQY,TRBV7-6,TRBJ2-4,-,few
ASSLDRENPEQY,TRBV7-2,TRBJ2-7,-,-
ASSPGTGSLYEQF,TRBV13,TRBJ2-1,TRBD1,few